This T cell receptor beta chain is from a study of identical twins. Study results and limitations: Models underestimated out-of-frame TCR alpha sharing in monozygotic twins. Within cord blood, abundant beta clonotypes carried fewer insertions, but memory repertoires showed no such trend.

V was cut by 2 bases and J by 7 bases, with 12 bases left in between. The CDR3 sequence is 13 residues long. The germline CDR1 and CDR2 sequences are ENHRY and SYGVKD. Unique molecular identifiers were present on the cDNA, which also gained a universal primer site by template switching. TCRdb redid the calling of the 5' RACE reads with MiXCR, one entry per CDR3 protein. The sample consists of approximately 94,000 distinct CDR3 sequences, around 5.5% of them appearing once. This clonotype was observed at least ten times. Antigen: not known. The TCR sequence derives from a woman between 50 and 59 years old in good health. The chain carries TRBV10-3 and TRBJ2-7; D tentatively fits TRBD1 or TRBD2 (6 bases each). Sequencing was performed on memory T cells sorted from blood. In DNA, the CDR3 is TGTGCCATCAGTGAGGGGGGGCGCGGGGAGCAGTACTTC. It yields the protein CAISEGGRGEQYF.